These 14 T cell receptor beta chains came from one sample sequenced in a study of human T cells and chemical hapten exposure. TCRdb used MiXCR to reprocess the RACE reads, holding one entry per CDR3 protein. The sample holds approximately 90,000 distinct CDR3 sequences, under 12% seen once. Time point here: patch test 1, 2 weeks after DPC sensitization. The treatment denotes: therapeutic diphenylcyclopropenone sensitization with weekly scalp DPC. The source material was whole blood, sampled in connection with sensitization to the hapten diphenylcyclopropenone (DPC). The receptor source for this set is a man aged 35-49 years with alopecia areata. Some clones in this sample may be carry-over from other donors' samples.

The rearrangement links TRBV21-1 to TRBJ2-1; no DNA check was done on the table's D call, TRBD1. TRBV21-1 is a listed pseudogene. The CDR3 is 14 residues long. The CDR3 nucleotides are TGTGCCAGCACGTCGGGGACAGGGGGCAGGGAGCAGTTCTTC. Residues: CASTSGTGGREQFF.

This clonotype has more than one count but fewer than ten. The chain has TRBV10-3 and TRBJ2-7; D unclear. CDR1 and CDR2 from the germline V gene are ENHRY and SYGVKD. Trimming removed 3 bases at V and 4 bases at J, with 4 bases between. CDR3 length: 11 amino acids. The CDR3 region has the DNA TGTGCCATCAGTGAAGGGTACGAGCAGTACTTC. Amino acids: CAISEGYEQYF.

The chain uses TRBV29-1 and TRBJ2-5; perhaps TRBD2 as D (6 bases). This CDR3 spans 13 amino acids. Trimming removed 4 bases at V and 2 bases at J, with 11 bases between. CDR1 is SQVTM, CDR2 ANQGSEA, per germline. DNA for the CDR3: TGCAGCGTTGCTGGTAGCGGACAAGAGACCCAGTACTTC. Residues: CSVAGSGQETQYF. Looking up the rest from reference TRBV29-1 and TRBJ2-5 gives the full variable domain: SAVISQKPSRDICQRGTSLTIQCQVDSQVTMMFWYRQQPGQSLTLIATANQGSEATYESGFVIDKFPISRPNLTFSTLTVSNMSPEDSSIYLCSVAGSGQETQYFGPGTRLLVL.

The V gene is TRBV11-1, the J gene TRBJ2-3, with D unclear. With 2 bases removed from V and 2 bases from J, the gap between germline ends came to 5 bases. Germline V gene data show CDR1 as SGHAT and CDR2 as FQDESV (reference sequence). The CDR3 is 13 amino acids. The CDR3, as DNA: TGTGCCAGCAGCTTACCCATCACAGATACGCAGTATTTT. It translates to CASSLPITDTQYF.

This clonotype was detected ten times or more. V gene TRBV4-3 combines with J gene TRBJ2-7; D remains unclear. The germline CDR1 and CDR2 sequences are LGHNA and YSLEER. This CDR3 has 15 amino acids. V was cut by 0 bases and J by 2 bases, with 11 bases left in between. CDR3 sequence: CASSQDRRPTYEQYF. CDR3 coding DNA: TGCGCCAGCAGCCAAGATCGCCGGCCCACCTACGAGCAGTACTTC.

The V gene is TRBV2, the J gene TRBJ2-2; D gene unclear. The CDR3 extends over 16 amino acids. Germline assignment: CDR1 SNHLY and CDR2 FYNNEI. Trimming took off 1 base at V and 0 bases at J, with 9 bases between the two ends. The CDR3 here is CASSEGAVSNTGELFF. Written as DNA, the CDR3 is TGTGCCAGCAGTGAAGGGGCGGTTTCGAACACCGGGGAGCTGTTTTTT.

This chain links TRBV20-1 with TRBJ2-3; D call uncertain. CDR1 is DFQATT and CDR2 is SNEGSKA in the germline V gene (reference sequence). The CDR3 loop spans 14 amino acids. Trimming took off 7 bases at V and 0 bases at J, with 14 bases between the two ends. The CDR3 DNA is TGCAGTGGAAAGTATGAGATTAGCACAGATACGCAGTATTTT. Its protein is CSGKYEISTDTQYF.

The V gene is TRBV30, the J gene TRBJ2-7, with 7 bases identical to TRBD1. V lost 8 bases to trimming and J lost 9 bases; unmatched junction nucleotides: 10. Looked up from germline, CDR1 is GTSNPN and CDR2 is SVGIG (reference sequence). The CDR3 has 11 residues. DNA of the CDR3: TGTGCCGGTAGACAGGGCCTGGTGCAGTACTTC. Its translation is CAGRQGLVQYF.

As for this clonotype: A much larger clone lies a single base off, so this may be a read error. The genes are TRBV24-1 and TRBJ1-2; 8 bases map to TRBD1. The CDR3 runs to 17 residues. CDR1 KGHDR and CDR2 SFDVKD come from the germline V gene. The CDR3, as DNA: TGTGCCACCAGTGATGCACGCCGGGACAGGCCTAACTATGGCTACAACTTC. It codes for CATSDARRDRPNYGYNF.

The gene calls are TRBV2 and TRBJ1-2; D is possibly TRBD1 (5 bases). Trimming cost V 7 bases and J 4 bases, with 10 bases left between them. Germline V gives CDR1 SNHLY, CDR2 FYNNEI. The CDR3 length is 12 residues. Here the CDR3 DNA reads TGTGCCAGCACCAGACAGCTCTATGGCTACACCTTC. It translates to CASTRQLYGYTF.

In nucleotides, the CDR3 is TGTGCCAGCAACTCGCGTGAGACCCAGTACTTC. It yields the protein CASNSRETQYF. The J gene is TRBJ2-5, the V gene TRBV6-2 or TRBV6-3; D gene unclear. This CDR3 comprises 11 residues. V was trimmed by 7 bases and J by 5 bases, leaving 8 bases between them. The V gene's germline CDR1 is MNHEY and CDR2 SVGEGT.

Comment on this clonotype: Without the conserved terminal phenylalanine or tryptophan, this CDR3 likely stems from a read error. The V call is TRBV6-5, the J call TRBJ1-1; D might be TRBD1 (5 bases). The CDR3 length is 15 residues. Looked up from germline, CDR1 is MNHEY and CDR2 is SVGAGI. With 2 bases removed from V and 2 bases from J, the gap between germline ends came to 12 bases. The DNA of the CDR3 is TGTGCCAGCAGTTACATTTCAGGGCGTAACACTGAAGCTTTCGTT. It translates to CASSYISGRNTEAFV.

This clonotype appeared a few times. V is TRBV6-2 or TRBV6-3 and J is TRBJ2-7; no clear D gene. V was pared by 0 bases and J by 9 bases, with 12 bases between. Germline assignment: CDR1 MNHEY and CDR2 SVGEGT. CDR3 length: 13 amino acids. The CDR3 nucleotides read TGTGCCAGCAGTTACTCGTCTCCTCTGGTGCAGTACTTC. Translation: CASSYSSPLVQYF.

This clonotype was observed a few times. The chain combines TRBV9 with TRBJ1-6; perhaps TRBD1 as D (5 bases). The CDR3 runs 16 residues. The germline V gene encodes CDR1 SGDLS and CDR2 YYNGEE. With 0 bases removed from V and 7 bases from J, the gap between germline ends came to 14 bases. In nucleotides, the CDR3 is TGTGCCAGCAGCGTAGCTACGGGGCAGAACAATTCACCCCTCCACTTT. Encoded protein: CASSVATGQNNSPLHF. The full variable domain, in which reference TRBV9 and TRBJ1-6 provide the parts outside the CDR3, is DSGVTQTPKHLITATGQRVTLRCSPRSGDLSVYWYQQSLDQGLQFLIQYYNGEERAKGNILERFSAQQFPDLHSELNLSSLELGDSALYFCASSVATGQNNSPLHFGNGTRLTVT.